The 18 T cell receptor beta chains reported below all come from one sample, sequenced in a study of CD8 T cells in ankylosing spondylitis. TCRdb re-derived calls from the 5' RACE reads in MiXCR, one entry per CDR3 protein. The sample holds 250,000 or so distinct CDR3 sequences; about 10% are singletons and the top ten take approximately 6.6%. The source material was blood, either unsorted or a sorted T cell fraction (not recorded which). The origin of the receptors is a male donor with ankylosing spondylitis or in good health (not recorded which).

The V call is TRBV27, the J call TRBJ1-1; D may be TRBD1 (5 bases). This CDR3 is 15 amino acids long. The V end lost 5 bases, the J end lost 0 bases, and 13 bases lay between the germline ends. Germline CDR1 MNHEY, CDR2 SMNVEV (reference sequence). The CDR3 region is CASSTWGELNTEAFF. CDR3 nucleotide sequence: TGTGCCAGCAGTACCTGGGGGGAACTGAACACTGAAGCTTTCTTT.

This clonotype was detected many times. The CDR3 reads CASSHPVASAYGYTF. The CDR3 bases are TGCGCCAGCAGCCACCCCGTGGCCTCCGCTTATGGCTACACCTTC. The chain links TRBV4-1 to TRBJ1-2; D uncertain. V shed 3 bases and J shed 5 bases, with 16 bases lying between them. In germline, CDR1 is MGHRA, CDR2 YSYEKL. This CDR3 is built from 15 residues.

This clonotype was recorded at least ten times. The chain employs TRBV5-1 and TRBJ2-7, with 9 bases identical to TRBD1. CDR3 size: 14 residues. Germline V lookup: CDR1 SGHRS, CDR2 YFSETQ. J lost 2 bases, V lost 6 bases, and 6 bases had no gene match. The CDR3 sequence: CASNGGTGPYEQYF. For the CDR3, the DNA is TGCGCCAGCAACGGCGGGACAGGGCCCTACGAGCAGTACTTC.

This clonotype was picked up a small number of times. CDR3: CASSWSGSLTDTQYF. The CDR3 bases are TGTGCCAGCAGTTGGAGCGGGAGCCTCACAGATACGCAGTATTTT. V is TRBV7-2 and J is TRBJ2-3; 8 positions match TRBD2. V dropped 6 bases and J dropped 2; count of bases not matched to a gene: 7. Germline lookup yields CDR1 SGHTA and CDR2 FQGNSA. The CDR3 has 15 residues. Full variable domain (rest looked up from reference TRBV7-2 and TRBJ2-3): GAGVSQSPSNKVTEKGKDVELRCDPISGHTALYWYRQSLGQGLEFLIYFQGNSAPDKSGLPSDRFSAERTGGSVSTLTIQRTQQEDSAVYLCASSWSGSLTDTQYFGPGTRLTVL.

This clonotype was seen many times. This chain links TRBV10-3 with TRBJ2-2; 11 positions match TRBD2. The germline V gene encodes CDR1 ENHRY and CDR2 SYGVKD. CDR3 size: 15 residues. V shed 3 bases, J shed 6 bases, and the junction held 3 bases outside the gene matches. CDR3 in amino acids: CAISELAGESGELFF. CDR3 sequence (DNA): TGTGCCATCAGTGAACTAGCGGGAGAATCCGGGGAGCTGTTTTTT.

The chain joins TRBV11-2 to TRBJ1-2; D call uncertain. Germline V CDR1 and CDR2: SGHAT, FQNNGV. Between the trimmed V and J ends, which lost 2 bases and 1 base, there was a span of 5 bases. The CDR3 contains 13 residues. CDR3 in amino acids: CASSLTSNYGYTF. The DNA for the CDR3 is TGTGCCAGCAGCTTAACCAGTAACTATGGCTACACCTTC.

This clonotype was recorded at least ten times. The V gene is TRBV24-1, the J gene TRBJ2-2; D remains unclear. This CDR3 region has 11 residues. Per germline, CDR1 KGHDR and CDR2 SFDVKD. Trimming removed 4 bases from V and 7 bases from J, with 3 bases in between. The CDR3 sequence: CATSEDGELFF. CDR3 DNA: TGTGCCACCAGTGAGGACGGGGAGCTGTTTTTT.

This clonotype showed up many times. V and J are TRBV5-6 and TRBJ2-1; D not resolved. The CDR3 is made up of 13 amino acids. Germline loops: CDR1 SGHDT, CDR2 YYEEEE. Trimming left V 3 bases short and J 8 bases short, with 12 bases between. The CDR3 sequence: CASSWTYGDEQFF. In DNA form, the CDR3 reads TGTGCCAGCAGCTGGACCTATGGGGATGAGCAGTTCTTC. The full variable domain, its missing parts supplied by reference TRBV5-6 and TRBJ2-1, is DAGVTQSPTHLIKTRGQQVTLRCSPKSGHDTVSWYQQALGQGPQFIFQYYEEEERQRGNFPDRFSGHQFPNYSSELNVNALLLGDSALYLCASSWTYGDEQFFGPGTRLTVL.

Written as DNA, the CDR3 is TGTGCCAGCAGAAGACAGGCGGCGAACACTGAAGCTTTCTTT. Translated: CASRRQAANTEAFF. The V call is TRBV2, the J call TRBJ1-1, with D perhaps matching TRBD1 (6 bases). There are 14 residues in the CDR3. Per germline, CDR1 SNHLY and CDR2 FYNNEI. Trimming left V 6 bases short and J 1 base short, with 12 bases between.

This clonotype was picked up many times. The chain combines TRBV28 with TRBJ2-7, with 8 bases identical to TRBD1. CDR3 length: 16 amino acids. With V trimmed by 5 bases and J by 1 base, 10 bases remained unmatched. Germline CDR1 is MDHEN and CDR2 is SYDVKM. The CDR3 is CASSPLDRDPSYEQYF. CDR3 in DNA: TGTGCCAGCAGTCCCCTGGACAGGGACCCATCCTACGAGCAGTACTTC.

The rearrangement joins TRBV2 to TRBJ1-1; D gene uncertain. The CDR3 loop spans 15 amino acids. The V end was cut by 1 base, the J end by 0 bases, with 9 bases between. Germline CDR1 and CDR2: SNHLY and FYNNEI. DNA for the CDR3: TGTGCCAGCAGTGAAGACTCGAGGATGAACACTGAAGCTTTCTTT. This sequence encodes CASSEDSRMNTEAFF.

This clonotype was seen many times. CDR3 in amino acids: CASSLKPNTGELFF. In DNA form, the CDR3 reads TGTGCCAGCAGTTTAAAGCCGAACACCGGGGAGCTGTTTTTT. The V call is TRBV12-3 or TRBV12-4, the J call TRBJ2-2; D unclear. CDR3 length: 14 amino acids. The V end lost 2 bases, the J end lost 0 bases, and 4 bases lay between the germline ends.

This clonotype turned up a few times. The chain has TRBV18 and TRBJ2-1; 11 bases map to TRBD2. The CDR3 has 14 amino acids. J lost 13 bases, V lost 3 bases, and 8 bases had no gene match. Germline loops: CDR1 KGHSH, CDR2 LQKENI. The CDR3 bases are TGTGCCAGCTCACCTATAGCGGGGGGGACCGATCAGTTCTTC. Its protein is CASSPIAGGTDQFF.

There are many counts of this clonotype. This rearrangement joins TRBV28 to TRBJ1-2, with 7 bases identical to TRBD1. The ends lost 6 bases at V and 4 bases at J; junction bases unmatched: 20. Germline lookup yields CDR1 MDHEN and CDR2 SYDVKM. The CDR3 consists of 18 residues. In DNA form, the CDR3 reads TGTGCCAGCAGCACGAGACAGGGCTTGTTGGGCACGGGCTATGGCTACACCTTC. As protein: CASSTRQGLLGTGYGYTF.

This clonotype appeared many times. V and J are TRBV12-3 or TRBV12-4 and TRBJ2-2; 7 nucleotides match TRBD1. The V segment lost 8 bases and the J segment 7 bases; nucleotides outside the gene matches: 16. The CDR3 loop spans 16 amino acids. CDR3 in amino acids: CASLRDRTFVGGELFF. The DNA of the CDR3 is TGTGCCAGCCTCCGGGACAGAACTTTTGTTGGCGGGGAGCTGTTTTTT.

This clonotype showed up just a few times. The chain uses TRBV5-1 and TRBJ2-1; 7 bases are shared with TRBD2. The CDR3 has 17 residues. Per germline, CDR1 SGHRS and CDR2 YFSETQ. V trimming: 0 bases; J trimming: 7 bases; junction bases outside the gene matches: 13. Here the CDR3 reads CASSLALGGGPNNEQFF. The CDR3 DNA reads TGCGCCAGCAGCTTGGCCTTGGGGGGAGGGCCAAATAATGAGCAGTTCTTC.

This clonotype was observed a handful of times. The CDR3 DNA reads as TGTGCCAGCAGCTTAAACGACAGGGCTACACCCCTCCACTTT. This sequence encodes CASSLNDRATPLHF. The rearrangement joins TRBV7-3 to TRBJ1-6; 7 nucleotides agree with TRBD1. The CDR3 consists of 14 residues. Per germline, CDR1 SGHTA and CDR2 FQGTGA. The V gene end was trimmed by 1 base and the J gene end by 11 bases; junction bases not matched to a gene: 5.

J is TRBJ2-6 and V is TRBV19; 13 bases are a match to TRBD2. The CDR3 covers 19 residues. The V gene end was trimmed by 5 bases and the J gene end by 0 bases; junction bases not matched to a gene: 7. Germline CDR1 reads LNHDA; CDR2 reads SQIVND (reference sequence). CDR3 amino acids: CASSPRTSGGSSGANVLTF. The CDR3 nucleotides read TGTGCCAGTAGTCCCCGGACTAGCGGGGGCAGCTCTGGGGCCAACGTCCTGACTTTC.